This entry lists 22 T cell receptor beta chains sequenced from one sample in a study of blood T cell repertoires in COVID-19. Assay: immunoSEQ multiplex PCR; the TCRdb copy retains only in-frame clones and omits some. The profile covers fewer than 350,000 clones, with 85% appearing a single time and over 1.5% taken by the ten largest. The specimen was PBMCs or T cells enriched from blood (not recorded which). These receptors came from a woman aged 25 to 39 who had been exposed to COVID-19.

V is TRBV27 and J is TRBJ1-6, with 7 bases lining up with TRBD1. CDR1 and CDR2 (germline): MNHEY, SMNVEV (reference sequence). The CDR3 has 14 residues. Trimming at V came to 5 bases and at J to 7 bases, leaving 5 bases not matched to a gene. CDR3 loop: CASSPGTVNSPLHF. DNA for the CDR3: TGTGCCAGCAGTCCCGGGACAGTAAATTCACCCCTCCACTTT.

The chain couples TRBV5-6 to TRBJ2-5; D possibly corresponds to TRBD2 (6 bases). With 4 bases removed from V and 5 bases from J, the gap between germline ends came to 15 bases. The CDR3 is 14 residues long. The germline CDR1 and CDR2 sequences are SGHDT and YYEEEE. As DNA, the CDR3 is TGTGCCAGCAGCCTCCGACGGGGGTGGGAGACCCAGTACTTC. Amino acid sequence: CASSLRRGWETQYF.

In its sample, this clone was seen a few times. The chain links TRBV27 to TRBJ1-6, with a weak D call TRBD1 (5 bases). The V end lost 5 bases, the J end lost 0 bases, and 23 bases lay between the germline ends. Germline V gives CDR1 MNHEY, CDR2 SMNVEV (reference sequence). The CDR3 length is 20 residues. The CDR3 spells CASSNKLTGVARSYNSPLHF. CDR3 nucleotide sequence: TGTGCCAGCAGTAACAAACTAACAGGAGTTGCCCGCTCCTATAATTCACCCCTCCACTTT.

CDR3 amino acids: CASSQRADRNYGYTF. CDR3 DNA sequence: TGTGCCAGCAGCCAAAGGGCGGACAGGAACTATGGCTACACCTTC. The chain joins TRBV7-3 to TRBJ1-2; the match to TRBD1 covers 7 bases. The CDR3 contains 15 residues. Germline loops: CDR1 SGHTA, CDR2 FQGTGA. The junction had 8 bases not matched to a gene; V was cut back by 5 bases and J by 2 bases.

The chain has TRBV6-5 and TRBJ2-7; D unclear. Trimming cost V 6 bases and J 3 bases, with 12 bases left between them. This CDR3 has 13 amino acids. Looked up from germline, CDR1 is MNHEY and CDR2 is SVGAGI. The CDR3 DNA reads TGTGCCAGCAGATCTCCAGGTGGCTACGAGCAGTACTTC. Translation gives CASRSPGGYEQYF.

V usage is TRBV19 and J usage is TRBJ2-1; 10 nucleotides align to TRBD2. The V gene end was trimmed by 7 bases and the J gene end by 3 bases; junction bases not matched to a gene: 9. The germline CDR1 and CDR2 sequences are LNHDA and SQIVND (reference sequence). The CDR3 contains 16 residues. The CDR3 reads CASTPRSSGGYNEQFF. CDR3 nucleotide sequence: TGTGCCAGTACCCCCCGCTCTAGCGGGGGCTACAATGAGCAGTTCTTC.

This clone was observed a handful of times. This chain uses TRBV27 with TRBJ2-1; the D gene is possibly TRBD1 (5 bases). Trimming removed 0 bases from V and 4 bases from J, with 10 bases in between. The CDR3 is made up of 15 amino acids. In germline, CDR1 is MNHEY, CDR2 SMNVEV (reference sequence). CDR3 region: CASSLSYTGYNEQFF. CDR3 coding DNA: TGTGCCAGCAGTTTATCTTACACAGGTTACAATGAGCAGTTCTTC.

The chain employs TRBV21-1 and TRBJ2-7; the table gives TRBD1 as D, unverified against the DNA. TRBV21-1 is tagged as a pseudogene. The CDR3 contains 14 residues. The CDR3 DNA sequence: TGTGCCAGCAGCAAAGTCCAGGGCTACTACGAGCAGTACTTC. Translating gives CASSKVQGYYEQYF.

This clone has only a few counts. The chain combines TRBV19 with TRBJ1-6; weak D call: TRBD1 (6 bases). V was shortened by 7 bases and J by 7 bases, with 17 bases between the two germline ends. The CDR3 totals 15 residues. Germline assignment: CDR1 LNHDA and CDR2 SQIVND (reference sequence). CDR3 protein: CASTGPRGRNSPLHF. The DNA of the CDR3 is TGTGCCAGTACCGGTCCCAGGGGAAGGAATTCACCCCTCCACTTT.

This rearrangement joins TRBV5-1 to TRBJ1-2; tentative D call: TRBD1 (5 bases). The V end was cut by 0 bases, the J end by 2 bases, with 11 bases between. Per the germline V gene, CDR1 is SGHRS and CDR2 is YFSETQ. The CDR3 spans 15 residues. In DNA form, the CDR3 reads TGCGCCAGCAGCTTGGCGCAGGGCGGAAACTATGGCTACACCTTC. As protein: CASSLAQGGNYGYTF. Full variable domain (rest looked up from reference TRBV5-1 and TRBJ1-2): KAGVTQTPRYLIKTRGQQVTLSCSPISGHRSVSWYQQTPGQGLQFLFEYFSETQRNKGNFPGRFSGRQFSNSRSEMNVSTLELGDSALYLCASSLAQGGNYGYTFGSGTRLTVV.

The rearrangement uses TRBV2 and TRBJ2-4; no firm D call. The CDR3 extends over 14 amino acids. Germline CDR1 reads SNHLY; CDR2 reads FYNNEI. Between the trimmed V and J ends, which lost 4 bases and 2 bases, there was a span of 9 bases. The CDR3 protein is CASSAERSKNIQYF. The CDR3 bases are TGTGCCAGCAGTGCTGAGCGATCCAAAAACATTCAGTACTTC. Full variable domain (outside the CDR3, taken from reference TRBV2 and TRBJ2-4): EPEVTQTPSHQVTQMGQEVILRCVPISNHLYFYWYRQILGQKVEFLVSFYNNEISEKSEIFDDQFSVERPDGSNFTLKIRSTKLEDSAMYFCASSAERSKNIQYFGAGTRLSVL.

This clone appeared once. The chain links TRBV10-3 to TRBJ2-1, with TRBD2 matching 9 bases. From germline, CDR1 is ENHRY and CDR2 SYGVKD. Trimming at V came to 10 bases and at J to 4 bases, leaving 5 bases not matched to a gene. This CDR3 contains 13 residues. This CDR3 is CATAGGRYNEQFF. The DNA for the CDR3 is TGTGCCACGGCGGGAGGGCGGTACAATGAGCAGTTCTTC.

With respect to this clone: One junction end does not reproduce the germline sequence, and a read error may be involved. The chain joins TRBV14 to TRBJ2-3; a possible D gene is TRBD2 (6 bases). The CDR3 is 16 residues long. Looked up from germline, CDR1 is SGHDN and CDR2 is FVKESK. The CDR3 DNA follows: TGTGCCAGCAGCCCCCATGGGGCCGGGAGCACATATACGCAGTATTTT. This translates into CASSPHGAGSTYTQYF.

This chain uses TRBV5-1 with TRBJ1-3; 7 bases map to TRBD1. The length of the CDR3 is 17 residues. Germline V gene sequence: CDR1 SGHRS, CDR2 YFSETQ. Trimming removed 1 base from V and 0 bases from J; junction bases left unmatched: 7. The DNA of the CDR3 is TGCGCCAGCAGCTTGCCCCCTTGGGACAGCTCTGGAAACACCATATATTTT. Translated: CASSLPPWDSSGNTIYF.

This clone has more than one count but fewer than ten. V and J are TRBV4-2 and TRBJ2-2, with TRBD1 identical over 11 bases. The CDR3 is 17 amino acids. V was clipped by 3 bases and J by 3 bases; unmatched bases: 6. Germline loops: CDR1 LGHNA, CDR2 YNFKEQ. Here the CDR3 reads CASSQTRTGGDTGELFF. The CDR3 DNA reads TGTGCCAGCAGCCAGACCCGGACAGGGGGCGACACCGGGGAGCTGTTTTTT.

J is TRBJ2-3 and V is TRBV30, with D maybe TRBD2 (6 bases). Trimming stripped 2 bases from V and 0 bases from J, with 12 bases between. CDR3 length equals 15 residues. Germline CDR1 is GTSNPN and CDR2 is SVGIG (reference sequence). The chain's CDR3 is CAWSRGGTSTDTQYF. CDR3 in DNA: TGTGCCTGGAGTCGTGGCGGGACTAGCACAGATACGCAGTATTTT.

This chain uses TRBV10-3 with TRBJ2-7; 9 bases map to TRBD1. Germline V gene data show CDR1 as ENHRY and CDR2 as SYGVKD. The J segment lost 5 bases and the V segment lost 10 bases, leaving 6 bases of the junction unmatched. The CDR3 has 12 residues. The CDR3 spells CATNRGRHEQYF. CDR3 nucleotides: TGTGCCACAAACAGGGGGCGGCACGAGCAGTACTTC.

This clone was seen more than once but under ten times. The J gene is TRBJ1-5, the V gene TRBV28; TRBD1 matches 11 bases. The CDR3 covers 15 residues. With V trimmed by 4 bases and J by 9 bases, 8 bases remained unmatched. Germline CDR1 reads MDHEN; CDR2 reads SYDVKM. The CDR3 protein is CASSSTGTGGPPQHF. The CDR3 nucleotides read TGTGCCAGCAGTTCCACCGGGACAGGGGGTCCGCCCCAGCATTTT.

This rearrangement joins TRBV10-3 to TRBJ1-1; D not certain. CDR3 length equals 17 residues. Trimming left V 3 bases short and J 5 bases short, with 22 bases between. From germline, CDR1 is ENHRY and CDR2 SYGVKD. The CDR3 loop is CAISDLSFVERRTEAFF. In nucleotides, the CDR3 is TGTGCCATCAGTGACCTCTCATTTGTGGAGAGAAGAACTGAAGCTTTCTTT.

The chain links TRBV6-5 to TRBJ2-3; 10 bases fit TRBD2. CDR1 is MNHEY, CDR2 SVGAGI, per germline. V gave up 6 bases and J gave up 5 bases; unmatched junction bases: 8. CDR3 size: 15 residues. The CDR3, as DNA: TGTGCCAGCAGGTCAGCGGGAGGGCAGGGAGATACGCAGTATTTT. Amino acids: CASRSAGGQGDTQYF.

This clone came up once. This chain uses TRBV12-3 or TRBV12-4 with TRBJ1-1; TRBD1 matches at 9 bases. The CDR3 is made up of 11 amino acids. Trimming removed 6 bases from V and 10 bases from J; junction bases left unmatched: 3. The DNA for the CDR3 is TGTGCCAGCAGCCCGGGACAGGGAGCTTTCTTT. It is translated as CASSPGQGAFF.

The chain joins TRBV27 to TRBJ2-7; TRBD1 matches at 10 bases. Germline loops: CDR1 MNHEY, CDR2 SMNVEV (reference sequence). V lost 4 bases to trimming and J lost 6 bases; unmatched junction nucleotides: 9. This CDR3 is built from 15 residues. The CDR3 here is CASSSGTGASGEQYF. As DNA, the CDR3 is TGTGCCAGCAGTTCCGGGACAGGGGCGAGCGGCGAGCAGTACTTC.